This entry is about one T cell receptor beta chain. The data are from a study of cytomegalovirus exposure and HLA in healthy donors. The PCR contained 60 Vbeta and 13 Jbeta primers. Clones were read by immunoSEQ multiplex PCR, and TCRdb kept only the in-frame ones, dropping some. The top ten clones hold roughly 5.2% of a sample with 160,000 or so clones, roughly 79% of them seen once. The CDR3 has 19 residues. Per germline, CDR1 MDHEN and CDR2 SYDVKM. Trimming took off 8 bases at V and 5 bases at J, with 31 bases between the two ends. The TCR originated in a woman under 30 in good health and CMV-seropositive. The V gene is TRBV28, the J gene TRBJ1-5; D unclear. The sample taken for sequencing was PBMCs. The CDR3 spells CASCLSGSPARPWDQPQHF. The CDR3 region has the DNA TGTGCCAGCTGCCTTTCGGGGTCGCCCGCTCGACCTTGGGATCAGCCCCAGCATTTT.